This T cell receptor beta chain was sequenced for a study of T cell repertoires in cytomegalovirus infection. Whole-study context: Signatures in public TCR beta sequences pointed to both CMV infection and matching HLA type. Study-wide results and caveats: Clonotypes of TCR beta that were HLA-C-restricted and CMV-specific dominated the ex vivo response. Cumulative public TCR beta family frequency identified CMV carriers with the relevant HLA.

The table lists this clonotype with a few counts. Antigen specificity is unknown. TCRdb passed the reads through MiXCR, listing each CDR3 protein once. The sample includes about 450,000 distinct CDR3 sequences, approximately 31% seen only once; the top ten take roughly 15%. This CDR3 has 14 residues. Germline V gene lookup returns CDR1 LGHDT and CDR2 YNNKEL (reference sequence). V lost 4 bases, J lost 2 bases, and 12 bases lay in between. The sample consisted of PBMCs. This chain connects TRBV3-1 to TRBJ2-7; weak D call: TRBD1 (6 bases). The clonotype was recovered from a human donor in good health (CMV status not recorded). Some clones in this sample may be carry-over from other donors' samples. In DNA form, the CDR3 reads TGTGCCAGCAGCCCAAGACAGGATCCCTACGAGCAGTACTTC. This gives the protein CASSPRQDPYEQYF.